This TCR beta chain was captured in a study of blood T cells in healthy people across ages (dated by TCRdb to between 2015 and 2017). In terms of the full investigation: In model experiments, roughly one uniquely barcoded TCR beta cDNA molecule per two T cells was captured by template switching. Age-related changes in TCR beta repertoire diversity were measured in the study by deep sequencing normalized with unique cDNA molecular identifiers. Donors were grouped into four age groups: young (average approximately 15 years), middle-aged (roughly 37), aged (around 60) and long-lived (less than 85). Using the same blood draw, the study looked at two additional independent replicas of 1 million unique cDNA reads for two donors, one aged 18 to 29 and the other aged 80 or older. To avoid experimental bias, donors of different ages were randomly spread across the sequencing lanes.

Systemically healthy Caucasian individuals from Russia, around 39 in total and aged about 6 to 95 years, were included as donors. Each donor gave about 11 milliliters of peripheral blood, drawn into EDTA-treated Vacutainer tubes. Ficoll-Paque density-gradient centrifugation was used to isolate PBMCs, with at least 7 million per sample. Trizol reagent was used to extract total RNA from the PBMCs, yielding at least 5.5 micrograms per sample. Naive CD45RAhigh/CD27high T cell percentages were measured by flow cytometry on a PBMC aliquot from every donor. General findings and caveats noted by the study authors: Because the CMV infection status of the donors was unknown, age-related changes in expanded clonotypes may potentially have been confounded. As age increased, observed TCR beta diversity per million T cells dropped in a roughly linear way, and a significant reduction was already evident by age around 41. There was a strong correlation between observed TCR beta diversity and the percentage of naive T cells measured by flow cytometry. Compared with the aged group, the long-lived group had more naive CD4+ T cells, fewer expanded clones and increased TCR diversity, a pattern suggesting age selection. Estimates of total diversity from one million sequenced T cells were regarded as lower bounds and underestimates. Bulk unsorted PBMC profiling prevented conclusive comparison of naive and antigen-experienced compartments.

The CDR3 runs 14 residues from the cysteine to the phenylalanine. The read is trimmed to its CDR3 DNA, 42 bases read in frame from base 1. From a lookup of the germline V gene, CDR1 and CDR2 are SQVTM and ANQGSEA. Trimming at the junction amounts to 4 bases on V and 3 bases on J, and the germline ends lie 10 bases apart. Receptor libraries were prepared by 5' RACE. Sequencing used an Illumina HiSeq 2500. A second about 7 to 12 cycle PCR used a sample-barcoded 5' primer and a J-beta primer mix. Each TCR beta cDNA molecule received a unique molecular identifier from a template-switch 5' adaptor carrying 12 random nucleotides. Each sample yielded at least 2.5 million CDR3-containing paired-end reads. First-strand cDNA was synthesized from all RNA with the Mint cDNA synthesis kit, primed by a TRBC-specific oligonucleotide. All cDNA was treated with uracil-DNA glycosylase and then went through a first 18-cycle PCR with the universal primers M1SS and BC2_uni_R. The study's own analysis went as follows. Normalization of each sample was performed by random selection of 1 million high-quality reads, each carrying a distinct molecular identifier. Reads with shared molecular identifiers were discarded instead of being binned into consensus sequences. MiTCR, with a Q25 quality threshold and the strictest error-elimination algorithm, was used for CDR3 identification, clonotype clustering and error correction. Lower-bound total TCR beta diversity was estimated with a nonparametric unseen species model using Euler transformation. TCRdb cleaned the public reads at Q25 with fastp, built clones with MiXCR and kept in-frame beta chains. Duplicate CDR3 protein sequences are folded into a single record with the most common DNA and genes. TCRdb, rather than the study authors, made the V and J calls. The sample has hundreds of thousands of distinct CDR3 sequences on record, 45% to 70% of them singletons. The ten largest clones capture under 30% of the sample.

Comments on this clonotype: Its recognized antigen is unknown. One base away there is no much larger clone; base qualities are not given.

The clonotype was recovered from a middle-aged man in good health. The sequencing sample was made of blood. The chain is made from TRBV29-1 and TRBJ2-6, with no confident D gene call. The base sequence is TGCAGCGTTGGAGGAGTCGTTGGGGCCAACGTCCTGACTTTC. Translated, it gives CSVGGVVGANVLTF.